This entry describes one TCR beta chain. Its antigen specificity is not known. No quality values exist for individual bases; no much larger clone is one base distant. This specimen belongs to a study of graft-versus-host responses after intestinal transplantation (dated by TCRdb to the early 2020s). In the study overall: The transplants that recipients got were multivisceral, liver-intestinal, or isolated intestinal. Of the 20 to 25 intestinal transplant recipients enrolled in the cohort, one of whom was a retransplant, a few patients without pretransplant specimens were excluded. Rather than being sequenced by the commercial service, samples from three later patients were sequenced in-house on an Illumina MiSeq and processed with MiXCR. Alloreactive clones were identified by sequencing pre-transplant mixed lymphocyte reaction products and comparing them with unstimulated pre-transplant donor and recipient T cells. After intestinal transplantation, graft-versus-host and host-versus-graft alloreactive T cell clones in the graft, circulation and bone marrow were tracked using bulk TCR-beta CDR3 sequencing. Anti-thymocyte globulin induction was given to all recipients, followed by maintenance tacrolimus and steroids for 2 to 4 years. A peak of at least 4% donor T cells among recipient peripheral blood mononuclear cells was the definition used for donor T cell macrochimerism. The research as a whole found: Early after transplant, peak levels of circulating GvH clones were associated with declines in HvG clones. GvH clones turned up in recipient bone marrow, with some appearing earlier in ileal mucosa or blood, a pattern consistent with an intestinal mucosal origin. Conclusions were limited by the relatively low number and heterogeneity of intestinal transplant patients. Patients with donor T cell macrochimerism had high GvH to HvG T cell clonal ratios in their allografts.

The CDR3 measures 15 amino acids from cysteine to phenylalanine. Of all the DNA, just the CDR3 is kept, 45 bases in frame from base 1. CDR1 SGHTA and CDR2 FQGTGA were looked up in the germline V gene. The junction shows trimming of 1 base on V and 8 bases on J, plus 16 bases between the germline ends. The sample's time point label, in plain terms: cells obtained before transplantation from donor or recipient. CD3+CD4+ and CD3+CD8+ populations were FACS-sorted from unstimulated pre-transplant donor and recipient cells taken from spleen or lymph nodes. Libraries were made using the immunoSEQ multiplex PCR assay. For most patients, genomic DNA was isolated using the Qiagen DNeasy Blood and Tissue Kit and was shipped frozen to Adaptive Biotechnologies for TCR sequencing. For most patients, genomic DNA was subjected to high-throughput TCR-beta CDR3 sequencing by Adaptive Biotechnologies. The source study handled its data this way. Adaptive's ImmunoSEQ software was the source of the TCR sequencing data for 18 patients, while three other patients were processed with MiXCR and VDJtools. To correct CD4 versus CD8 sorting errors, sequences present in both subsets at a frequency ratio below 5:1 were removed. Because the origin of CDR3 nucleotide sequences shared between donor and recipient could not be assigned, those sequences were removed. At least 2-fold expansion over unstimulated cells and a minimum CFSE-low frequency of 0.002% (template counts) or 0.001% (read counts) were required for clones to be classified as alloreactive. Clones were considered mappable if detected in sequenced pre-transplant spleen, lymph node, or MLR CFSE-low populations of the donor or recipient. The cumulative frequency of alloreactive clones was calculated as a percentage of all sequences, weighted by copy number. Imported from immuneACCESS, the table was reduced by TCRdb to in-frame sequences with V and J called. These copies leave out some clones; in studies compared against another copy, an unresolved V gene accounts for under half, and the cause of the remainder is not known. That table furnishes V, J and clone size, whereas the DNA furnished D and trimming. The sample table contains 60,000 to 80,000 clones; only one count was recorded for 90% of them. Roughly 1.3% of the sample goes to the ten largest clones.

The sequencing here drew on unstimulated CD8+ T cells sorted from spleen or lymph node cells, taken before intestinal transplant. The chain was built from TRBV7-3 and TRBJ2-3, with TRBD2 tentatively as D gene (5 bases match). The sequence was obtained from a human donor who received an intestinal transplant. The nucleotide sequence reads TGTGCCAGCAGCTTAAGCCGAGGGAACCTCCCTACGCAGTATTTT. Its product reads: CASSLSRGNLPTQYF. Where the CDR3 stops, the reference TRBV7-3 and TRBJ2-3 genes take over; the full variable domain is GAGVSQTPSNKVTEKGKYVELRCDPISGHTALYWYRQSLGQGPEFLIYFQGTGAADDSGLPNDRFFAVRPEGSVSTLKIQRTERGDSAVYLCASSLSRGNLPTQYFGPGTRLTVL.